The rows below give T cell receptor beta chains drawn from one sample of a study of blood T cell repertoires in COVID-19. The data were produced by immunoSEQ multiplex PCR, yet TCRdb's version contains in-frame clones alone and is incomplete. The sample has roughly 68,000 clones; 70% to 90% are singletons. The sample consisted of peripheral blood. The source is a woman between 50 and 59 years old with COVID-19, enrolled during active disease. CDR3s include the opening cysteine and the closing phenylalanine or tryptophan. The D gene is left open where the match is weak.

cdr3_aa | j_call | d_call | v_call
CASSFGGRDTQYF | TRBJ2-3 | TRBD2 | TRBV7-3
CASSESRGGEQFF | TRBJ2-1 | TRBD2 | TRBV10-1
CASSWTSGTYNEQFF | TRBJ2-1 | TRBD2 | TRBV5-1
CASSYTAGANTEAFF | TRBJ1-1 | NA | TRBV6-5
CASSGSGSTGELFF | TRBJ2-2 | NA | TRBV2
CASSPGTSPSYEQYF | TRBJ2-7 | TRBD2 | TRBV5-1
CASSLVGAQYF | TRBJ2-5 | NA | TRBV28
CASRLSYSGNTIYF | TRBJ1-3 | NA | TRBV6-5
CASSRLSSGAYNEQFF | TRBJ2-1 | NA | TRBV4-1
CSVSNSYNEQFF | TRBJ2-1 | NA | TRBV29-1
CASRQRDRGLLAFF | TRBJ1-1 | TRBD1 | TRBV28
CATRTSFPSYNEQFF | TRBJ2-1 | TRBD2 | TRBV5-1
CASSLPVSHGEQYF | TRBJ2-7 | NA | TRBV28
CAIKSDRLDTEAFF | TRBJ1-1 | NA | TRBV10-3
CASSLSGANVLTF | TRBJ2-6 | NA | TRBV19
CASSPRQGSKTFTDTQYF | TRBJ2-3 | TRBD1 | TRBV18
CASSLTQDYAKFF | TRBJ2-1 | NA | TRBV5-1
CASGASGSSYNEQFF | TRBJ2-1 | TRBD2 | TRBV12-5
CASSFSRVYGYTF | TRBJ1-2 | NA | TRBV28
CASSVGLAGPHTQYF | TRBJ2-3 | TRBD2 | TRBV9
CASSTAGGLGGEQFF | TRBJ2-1 | TRBD2 | TRBV3-1/TRBV3-2
CASSLDRVYGYTF | TRBJ1-2 | TRBD1 | TRBV12-3/TRBV12-4
CASRTWATGTGVYNEQFF | TRBJ2-1 | TRBD1 | TRBV28
CAWTAGGDTQYF | TRBJ2-3 | NA | TRBV30
CASSESGGSNQPQHF | TRBJ1-5 | NA | TRBV6-1
CASSLGGGSVFEQFF | TRBJ2-1 | TRBD2 | TRBV7-3
CASGFEGWEQFF | TRBJ2-1 | NA | TRBV12-5
CASSIPGFEQYF | TRBJ2-7 | NA | TRBV19
CASSHTPGLAGNEQFF | TRBJ2-1 | TRBD2 | TRBV3-1/TRBV3-2
CASSLQGSSNQPQHF | TRBJ1-5 | NA | TRBV7-2
CASSGTGHNYGYTF | TRBJ1-2 | TRBD1 | TRBV5-1
CASSSGTGSNQPQHF | TRBJ1-5 | TRBD1 | TRBV28
CASSSDPNGETQYF | TRBJ2-5 | NA | TRBV5-6
CASSQEYRAPTDTQYF | TRBJ2-3 | NA | TRBV4-3
CASSQDFGLADYEQYF | TRBJ2-7 | TRBD2 | TRBV4-2
CASSSGGSSYNEQFF | TRBJ2-1 | NA | TRBV7-9
CASSLSGRRELFF | TRBJ2-2 | TRBD2 | TRBV28
CAWRRGRWTGELFF | TRBJ2-2 | NA | TRBV30
CASSLLRTGTQHF | TRBJ1-5 | TRBD1 | TRBV5-6
CASSPPFGDTQYF | TRBJ2-3 | NA | TRBV3-1/TRBV3-2
CASRSSRSSVEQYF | TRBJ2-7 | NA | TRBV28
CASSVTGAGANVLTF | TRBJ2-6 | NA | TRBV9
CASSLRTGDHEQFF | TRBJ2-1 | TRBD1 | TRBV5-1
CAWSGQGGPKTQYF | TRBJ2-5 | TRBD1 | TRBV30
CAWSVRTSGRHNEQFF | TRBJ2-1 | TRBD2 | TRBV30